This T cell receptor (beta chain) was sequenced during a study of early T cells in non-severe SARS-CoV-2 infection. Study in general: Chains stayed unpaired after sequencing of bulk RNA from unsorted whole blood.

The CDR3 contains 13 residues. Germline CDR1 and CDR2: SGHAT and FQNNGV. The V gene end was trimmed by 5 bases and the J gene end by 3 bases; junction bases not matched to a gene: 2. Study results and limitations: Anti-spike CD8 responses were favored by VDJdb matching, which missed private and CD4 specificities.

Each single cDNA molecule received a unique molecular identifier. TCRdb called the 5' RACE reads again in MiXCR, with one record for every CDR3 protein. The sample consists of approximately 30,000 distinct CDR3 sequences, roughly 5.1% of them appearing once. Note on this clonotype: Its cognate antigen is unknown.

This TCR came from an adult who was a healthcare worker with PCR-confirmed SARS-CoV-2 infection or an uninfected control (not recorded which). The chain recombines TRBV11-2 with TRBJ2-7, with TRBD1 matching over 9 bases. Sequenced input: whole blood. In nucleotides, the CDR3 is TGTGCCAGCAGCCCGGGACAGGGCTACGAGCAGTACTTC. Encoded protein: CASSPGQGYEQYF.